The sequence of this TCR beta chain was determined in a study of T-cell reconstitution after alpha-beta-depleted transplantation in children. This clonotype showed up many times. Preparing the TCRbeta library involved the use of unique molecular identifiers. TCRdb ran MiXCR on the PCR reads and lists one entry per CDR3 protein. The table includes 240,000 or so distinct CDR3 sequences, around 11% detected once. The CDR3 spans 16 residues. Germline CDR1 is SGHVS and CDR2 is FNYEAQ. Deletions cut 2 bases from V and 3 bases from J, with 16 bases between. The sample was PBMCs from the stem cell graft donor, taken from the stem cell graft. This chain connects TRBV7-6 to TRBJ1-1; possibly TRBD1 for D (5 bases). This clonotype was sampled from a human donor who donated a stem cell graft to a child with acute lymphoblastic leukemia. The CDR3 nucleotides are TGTGCCAGCAGCTTAATGGCGAGTGGGGGTGACACTGAAGCTTTCTTT. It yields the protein CASSLMASGGDTEAFF.